One sample yielded the 23 T cell receptor beta chains listed below, sequenced in a study of shared clonotypes between healthy human individuals. Naive CD8 cells comprised CD45RO-negative, CCR7-positively selected cells, excluding terminally differentiated effector memory CD45RA+ cells. Here immunoSEQ multiplex PCR was the method, and the copy in TCRdb shows in-frame clones only, minus some. The table has almost 700,000 clones, under 95% seen once. The specimen sequenced was naive CD8+ T cells sorted from blood. Source of these receptors: a man aged 25 to 45 in good health.

The chain couples TRBV7-9 to TRBJ2-3, with 7 positions matching TRBD1. Trimming cost V 5 bases and J 2 bases; bases outside gene matches: 7. From germline, CDR1 is SEHNR and CDR2 FQNEAQ (reference sequence). The CDR3 sequence is 15 residues long. CDR3 bases: TGTGCCAGCAGCAACCGGGACAGCATCACAGATACGCAGTATTTT. Protein product: CASSNRDSITDTQYF.

The chain's CDR3 is CASSQDGTSSFF. In nucleotides, the CDR3 is TGTGCCAGCAGCCAGGATGGGACTAGCTCGTTCTTC. The chain employs TRBV11-3 and TRBJ2-1; 9 nucleotides align to TRBD2. The junction had 8 bases not matched to a gene; V was cut back by 5 bases and J by 15 bases. Per the germline V gene, CDR1 is SGHNT and CDR2 is YENEEA. The CDR3 loop spans 12 amino acids. Together with reference TRBV11-3 and TRBJ2-1, the CDR3 gives the full variable domain: EAGVVQSPRYKIIEKKQPVAFWCNPISGHNTLYWYLQNLGQGPELLIRYENEEAVDDSQLPKDRFSAERLKGVDSTLKIQPAELGDSAVYLCASSQDGTSSFFGPGTRLTVL.

This chain uses TRBV11-2 with TRBJ1-2; TRBD1 agrees at 7 bases. The CDR3 has 12 amino acids. Germline V gives CDR1 SGHAT, CDR2 FQNNGV. The J segment lost 6 bases and the V segment lost 10 bases, leaving 8 bases of the junction unmatched. CDR3 bases: TGTGCCATTGTTGACAGGGAGGATGGCTACACCTTC. It codes for CAIVDREDGYTF.

The sample holds one count of this clone. The rearrangement uses TRBV6-6 and TRBJ2-2, with 10 nucleotides matching TRBD2. With 2 bases clipped from V and 4 bases from J, the junction kept 4 bases outside the gene matches. CDR3 size: 16 residues. Germline CDR1 is MNHNY and CDR2 is SVGAGI (reference sequence). The CDR3 region has the DNA TGTGCCAGCAGTTACCTAACTAGCGGGACCACCGGGGAGCTGTTTTTT. Protein product: CASSYLTSGTTGELFF.

CDR3 loop: CASSIGLAGGAQFF. Written as DNA, the CDR3 is TGCGCCAGCAGCATAGGACTAGCAGGCGGGGCGCAGTTCTTC. V gene TRBV5-1 combines with J gene TRBJ2-1; 8 positions match TRBD2. J lost 12 bases, V lost 4 bases, and 12 bases had no gene match. CDR3 length equals 14 residues. Germline V gene lookup returns CDR1 SGHRS and CDR2 YFSETQ.

The chain joins TRBV7-9 to TRBJ2-1; 13 bases match TRBD2. Unmatched junction bases numbered 6, after V lost 2 bases and J lost 2 bases. This CDR3 spans 18 amino acids. Germline V gives CDR1 SEHNR, CDR2 FQNEAQ (reference sequence). The CDR3 nucleotides read TGTGCCAGCAGCTTAAGAACTAGCGGGAGGGCCGCCTACAATGAGCAGTTCTTC. Translation gives CASSLRTSGRAAYNEQFF.

CDR3 region: CAISEGLPEETQYF. The CDR3 coding sequence is TGTGCCATCAGTGAGGGGCTACCCGAAGAGACCCAGTACTTC. The rearrangement joins TRBV10-3 to TRBJ2-5; D is unclear. This CDR3 has 14 residues. V lost 2 bases, J lost 3 bases, and 10 bases lay in between. Germline V gene sequence: CDR1 ENHRY, CDR2 SYGVKD.

This chain uses TRBV7-9 with TRBJ1-1; D unclear. The CDR3 sequence is 14 residues long. Germline V CDR1 and CDR2: SEHNR, FQNEAQ (reference sequence). V lost 2 bases, J lost 0 bases, and 7 bases lay in between. The CDR3 spells CASSLNSMNTEAFF. The DNA of the CDR3 is TGTGCCAGCAGCTTAAACAGCATGAACACTGAAGCTTTCTTT.

On this clone: An end of the junction differs from the germline gene, which may be a read error. The rearrangement uses TRBV7-7 and TRBJ2-1; D may be TRBD1 (6 bases). The CDR3 is 15 amino acids. Germline CDR1 and CDR2: SSHAT and FNYEAQ (reference sequence). CDR3 sequence: CASSPGMDSYNEQFF. CDR3 DNA sequence: TGTGCTAGCAGTCCGGGGATGGACAGCTACAATGAGCAGTTCTTC.

The chain uses TRBV5-8 and TRBJ1-2; unclear D gene. Trimming removed 7 bases from V and 4 bases from J, with 14 bases in between. This CDR3 spans 13 amino acids. Germline CDR1 and CDR2: SGHTS and YDEGEE. The CDR3 here is CASRGEEIYGYTF. CDR3 in DNA: TGTGCCAGCCGTGGGGAGGAAATCTATGGCTACACCTTC.

The gene calls are TRBV13 and TRBJ2-1; 8 positions agree with TRBD1. J gave up 6 bases and V 7 bases, and 5 bases lay outside the gene matches. CDR1 and CDR2 (germline): PRHDT, FYEKMQ (reference sequence). The CDR3 runs 13 residues. The CDR3 nucleotides read TGTGCCAGCACCGGACAGGGAAGCAATGAGCAGTTCTTC. This encodes CASTGQGSNEQFF.

The chain combines TRBV5-1 with TRBJ1-4; D ambiguous. The CDR3 totals 16 residues. Germline CDR1 SGHRS, CDR2 YFSETQ. The V end was cut by 2 bases, the J end by 0 bases, with 11 bases between. The CDR3 sequence is CASSFLCRATNEKLFF. In DNA, the CDR3 is TGCGCCAGCAGCTTTTTGTGCCGTGCAACTAATGAAAAACTGTTTTTT.

The chain joins TRBV13 to TRBJ2-6; 12 bases are shared with TRBD2. Trimming cost V 2 bases and J 4 bases; bases outside gene matches: 3. Germline CDR1 is PRHDT and CDR2 is FYEKMQ (reference sequence). This CDR3 spans 17 amino acids. CDR3 sequence reads: CASSLLAGGPGANVLTF. The DNA of the CDR3 is TGTGCCAGCAGCTTACTAGCGGGAGGGCCGGGGGCCAACGTCCTGACTTTC.

The chain recombines TRBV28 with TRBJ2-7; 7 nucleotides match TRBD2. Trimming removed 4 bases from V and 2 bases from J; junction bases left unmatched: 5. Germline CDR1 and CDR2: MDHEN and SYDVKM. This CDR3 comprises 14 residues. CDR3 in DNA: TGTGCCAGCAGTTCTAGCGGAATTCCCTACGAGCAGTACTTC. This translates into CASSSSGIPYEQYF.

V gene TRBV27 combines with J gene TRBJ2-7; D is perhaps TRBD1 (5 bases). V was pared by 0 bases and J by 4 bases, with 16 bases between. CDR1 is MNHEY, CDR2 SMNVEV, per germline (reference sequence). This CDR3 has 16 residues. The CDR3 loop reads CASSLSVGPRTYEQYF. The CDR3 DNA sequence: TGTGCCAGCAGTTTATCGGTCGGACCGCGGACATACGAGCAGTACTTC.

This clone was seen once. This chain links TRBV7-8 with TRBJ2-7, with D hard to call. The CDR3 runs 15 residues. CDR1 SGHVS and CDR2 FQNEAQ come from the germline V gene. V lost 1 base to trimming and J lost 0 bases, with 10 bases between them. The CDR3 loop reads CASSLVWPGSYEQYF. The CDR3 region has the DNA TGTGCCAGCAGCTTAGTTTGGCCTGGCTCCTACGAGCAGTACTTC.

The DNA of the CDR3 is TGTGCCAGCCCCCACGAGGTTTCTGGAAACACCATATATTTT. It specifies CASPHEVSGNTIYF. V is TRBV7-9 and J is TRBJ1-3; the D is unclear. V was shortened by 8 bases and J by 1 base, with 12 bases between the two germline ends. Per the germline V gene, CDR1 is SEHNR and CDR2 is FQNEAQ (reference sequence). The CDR3 contains 14 residues.

The V call is TRBV7-9, the J call TRBJ2-1, with D perhaps TRBD1 (6 bases). This CDR3 contains 11 residues. Looked up from germline, CDR1 is SEHNR and CDR2 is FQNEAQ (reference sequence). The ends were cut back, 6 bases at V and 10 bases at J, with 10 bases in the middle. This CDR3 is CASRGAQEQFF. The CDR3 region has the DNA TGTGCCAGCAGGGGGGCTCAGGAGCAGTTCTTC.

V usage is TRBV27 and J usage is TRBJ1-5, with 8 bases matching TRBD1. From germline, CDR1 is MNHEY and CDR2 SMNVEV (reference sequence). The CDR3 contains 17 residues. The trim removed 4 bases at V and 1 base at J, leaving 9 bases unmatched. As DNA, the CDR3 is TGTGCCAGCAGTTCCGCGCAGGGGGCGCCAAGCAATCAGCCCCAGCATTTT. This encodes CASSSAQGAPSNQPQHF.

The chain links TRBV11-2 to TRBJ2-7; TRBD2 matches 10 bases. Trimming took 3 bases from V and 2 from J; bases not matched to a gene: 13. CDR1 and CDR2 from the germline V gene are SGHAT and FQNNGV. This CDR3 has 18 amino acids. The CDR3 DNA reads as TGTGCCAGCAGCTTCAGCGGGAGGGCCTCGCCCCTTCCCTACGAGCAGTACTTC. Translation gives CASSFSGRASPLPYEQYF.

This clone appeared once. The chain uses TRBV19 and TRBJ1-2; 7 bases are shared with TRBD1. After removal of 6 bases from V and 6 bases from J, the junction contained 16 bases not matched to a gene. CDR1 is LNHDA and CDR2 is SQIVND in the germline V gene (reference sequence). CDR3 length: 16 residues. CDR3 DNA sequence: TGTGCCAGTAGAAACGGGGACAGCCTATCTAGGCATGGCTACACCTTC. Amino acid sequence: CASRNGDSLSRHGYTF.

V and J are TRBV27 and TRBJ2-7, with TRBD1 identical over 9 bases. The CDR3 is 17 residues long. Germline V gene lookup returns CDR1 MNHEY and CDR2 SMNVEV (reference sequence). The V gene end was trimmed by 4 bases and the J gene end by 0 bases; junction bases not matched to a gene: 10. CDR3 amino acids: CASSSPGQGTPSYEQYF. CDR3 DNA sequence: TGTGCCAGCAGTTCCCCGGGACAGGGTACTCCCTCCTACGAGCAGTACTTC.

The CDR3 loop reads CASSESWGSYEQYF. The CDR3 DNA reads TGCGCCAGCAGTGAGTCCTGGGGGTCCTACGAGCAGTACTTC. V gene TRBV10-1 combines with J gene TRBJ2-7; D tentatively reads TRBD1 or TRBD2 (5 bases each). In germline, CDR1 is WNHNN, CDR2 SYGVQD (reference sequence). The CDR3 has 14 residues. The V end lost 0 bases, the J end lost 1 base, and 7 bases lay between the germline ends.